The source of this TCR beta chain is a study of T cells after yellow fever vaccination. General study points: The secondary T-cell response peaked on day 5, not day 15, but was weaker.

In this sample, this clonotype turned up a few times. Antigen unknown. CDR1 and CDR2 (germline): MNHNS, SASEGT. V lost 6 bases to trimming and J lost 0 bases, with 11 bases between them. There are 14 residues in the CDR3. TCRdb processed the 5' RACE reads anew with MiXCR; each CDR3 protein has one entry. The table has roughly 500,000 distinct CDR3 sequences, roughly 19% seen once. This specimen was PBMCs, taken 15 days after the yellow fever booster vaccination. This TCR was sampled from a man younger than 40 who received the YFV17D yellow fever vaccine. The rearrangement uses TRBV6-1 and TRBJ2-5, with a tentative D call TRBD2 (5 bases). CDR3 in DNA: TGTGCCAGCAGGAGGGTGGTAAACCAAGAGACCCAGTACTTC. Translation gives CASRRVVNQETQYF.